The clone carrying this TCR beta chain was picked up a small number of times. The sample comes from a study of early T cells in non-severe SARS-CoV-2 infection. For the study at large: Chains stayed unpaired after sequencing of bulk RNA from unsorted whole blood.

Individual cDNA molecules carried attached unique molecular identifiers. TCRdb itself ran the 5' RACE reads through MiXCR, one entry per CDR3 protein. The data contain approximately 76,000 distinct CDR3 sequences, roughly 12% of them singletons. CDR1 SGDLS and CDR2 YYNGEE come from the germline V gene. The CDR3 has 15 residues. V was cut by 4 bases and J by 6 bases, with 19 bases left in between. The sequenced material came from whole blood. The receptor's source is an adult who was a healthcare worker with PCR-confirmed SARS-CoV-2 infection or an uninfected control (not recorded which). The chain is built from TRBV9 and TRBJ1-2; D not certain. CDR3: CASSPRHWAGDGYTF. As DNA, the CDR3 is TGTGCCAGCAGCCCTCGACACTGGGCGGGTGATGGCTACACCTTC.